This T cell receptor (beta chain) was captured in a study of T-cell memory formation after mild COVID-19. Overall study: The two donors had largely donor-specific TCR clusters. Whole-study results and caveats: Contracting CD4+ clones were located mainly in CM and EM, and CD8+ clones in EMRA. Balance between CD4 and CD8 was seen in clones contracting day 15 to 85, and a CD4+ lean was seen in later expanders.

Per the germline V gene, CDR1 is KGHDR and CDR2 is SFDVKD. CDR3 length: 14 residues. V lost 4 bases and J lost 6, with 13 bases in between. 5'RACE primed from the constant segment yielded TCR alpha and TCR beta cDNA libraries bearing sample barcodes and UMIs. MiXCR, applied by TCRdb to the 5' RACE reads, yields one record per CDR3 protein. Of roughly 370,000 distinct CDR3 sequences listed, 15% to 20% are singletons. On this clonotype itself: Its antigen is still unknown.

The V and J genes are TRBV24-1 and TRBJ2-3; D is undetermined. This TCR was recovered from a man aged 18 to 29 who had mild COVID-19 (a few samples of this study predate the infection). Cell type and time point are not known. Sequenced: PBMCs or a T cell subset sorted from them (not recorded which). The CDR3 sequence: CATSDPSSVDTQYF. The CDR3 DNA follows: TGTGCCACCAGTGACCCGAGTAGTGTGGATACGCAGTATTTT.